The 25 T cell receptor beta chains below were found in one sample sequenced in a study of blood T cell repertoires in COVID-19. Some clones are missing from TCRdb's copy, which holds only in-frame ones; the method was immunoSEQ multiplex PCR. The repertoire holds approximately 210,000 clones, with 70% to 90% as singletons. Sequencing was done on a sample of peripheral blood. The source of these receptors is a woman in her 40s who had recovered from COVID-19.

This clone was counted between two and nine times. V usage is TRBV14 and J usage is TRBJ2-2; tentatively, D is TRBD2 (6 bases). The V gene lost 1 base and the J gene lost 5 bases, with 14 bases spanning the gap. CDR3 length equals 16 residues. Germline assignment: CDR1 SGHDN and CDR2 FVKESK. The CDR3: CASSQALGRRTGELFF. CDR3 DNA sequence: TGTGCCAGCAGCCAAGCCTTGGGGAGGCGGACCGGGGAGCTGTTTTTT.

The chain uses TRBV28 and TRBJ1-3; TRBD1 matches 8 bases. The V segment lost 6 bases and the J segment 0 bases; nucleotides outside the gene matches: 22. The CDR3 consists of 21 residues. Germline V gene data show CDR1 as MDHEN and CDR2 as SYDVKM. CDR3 residues: CASSLRRPGQVLLGSGNTIYF. CDR3 in DNA: TGTGCCAGCAGCCTGCGCCGACCGGGACAGGTTTTACTTGGCTCTGGAAACACCATATATTTT.

This chain links TRBV5-1 with TRBJ2-3, with a weak D call TRBD2 (7 bases). From germline, CDR1 is SGHRS and CDR2 YFSETQ. Trimming took off 2 bases at V and 3 bases at J, with 13 bases between the two ends. The CDR3 extends over 15 amino acids. The CDR3 nucleotides are TGCGCCAGCAGCTTCGGGGGGCAGACTACAGATACGCAGTATTTT. Its protein is CASSFGGQTTDTQYF.

The sample holds one count of this clone. The sample carries other DNA sequences with the same CDR3. CDR3 in DNA: TGTGCCAGCTCACCACGGCAGGGTAATCAGCCCCAGCATTTT. This gives the protein CASSPRQGNQPQHF. The chain carries TRBV18 and TRBJ1-5; D might be TRBD1 (5 bases). Germline values: CDR1 KGHSH, CDR2 LQKENI. V gave up 1 base and J gave up 4 bases, with 8 bases separating them. The CDR3 totals 14 residues.

This rearrangement joins TRBV18 to TRBJ2-7, with TRBD1 matching 9 bases. V gave up 6 bases and J gave up 6 bases; unmatched junction bases: 15. Germline lookup yields CDR1 KGHSH and CDR2 LQKENI. This CDR3 is built from 16 residues. CDR3: CASSAQGGQGMIEQYF. The CDR3 nucleotides read TGTGCCAGCTCCGCCCAGGGGGGACAGGGAATGATCGAGCAGTACTTC.

The J gene is TRBJ2-1, the V gene TRBV5-1; 10 bases agree with TRBD2. Germline V gene sequence: CDR1 SGHRS, CDR2 YFSETQ. The V and J ends lost 4 bases and 9 bases, in that order; junction bases with no gene match: 10. CDR3 length equals 15 residues. The CDR3 nucleotides are TGCGCCAGCAGCCCAACCGGGACTAGCGTCACTGAGCAGTTCTTC. This sequence encodes CASSPTGTSVTEQFF.

The chain joins TRBV14 to TRBJ2-7; D might be TRBD2 (6 bases). The V end was cut by 4 bases, the J end by 13 bases, with 20 bases between. Germline CDR1 is SGHDN and CDR2 is FVKESK. The CDR3 extends over 13 amino acids. The CDR3 reads CASSRAGSAILYF. CDR3 bases: TGTGCCAGCAGCCGAGCGGGTTCTGCCATCTTATACTTC.

This rearrangement joins TRBV7-2 to TRBJ2-7; tentatively, D is TRBD1 (6 bases). V lost 2 bases and J lost 2, with 10 bases in between. Germline lookup yields CDR1 SGHTA and CDR2 FQGNSA. The CDR3 extends over 14 amino acids. Here the CDR3 reads CASSLLPGAYEQYF. CDR3 DNA: TGTGCCAGCAGCTTACTTCCAGGGGCCTACGAGCAGTACTTC.

The V call is TRBV7-3, the J call TRBJ2-1, with 12 nucleotides matching TRBD2. CDR1 is SGHTA, CDR2 FQGTGA, per germline. This CDR3 is 20 amino acids long. Losses at the gene ends were 1 base for V and 0 bases for J; bases not matched to a gene: 10. CDR3 residues: CASSLRGRLAGVSSYNEQFF. The CDR3 DNA is TGTGCCAGCAGCTTAAGGGGGCGACTAGCGGGAGTGAGCTCCTACAATGAGCAGTTCTTC.

This clone was recorded a few times. V is TRBV2 and J is TRBJ1-2; D remains ambiguous. This CDR3 comprises 13 residues. V was pared by 9 bases and J by 3 bases, with 14 bases between. In germline, CDR1 is SNHLY, CDR2 FYNNEI. CDR3 in amino acids: CARPLGQDYGYTF. DNA for the CDR3: TGTGCCAGACCGCTGGGCCAAGACTATGGCTACACCTTC.

This chain joins TRBV7-6 and TRBJ1-2, with 7 bases that match TRBD1. The CDR3 covers 17 residues. Germline V CDR1 and CDR2: SGHVS, FNYEAQ. With 5 bases clipped from V and 8 bases from J, the junction kept 20 bases outside the gene matches. The CDR3 region has the DNA TGTGCCAGCAGCCACAAATCCCCGGGACAGCGAGGGGAGGGCTACACCTTC. This gives the protein CASSHKSPGQRGEGYTF.

The chain uses TRBV7-9 and TRBJ2-3, with D possibly being TRBD2 (6 bases). CDR3 size: 13 residues. Trimming stripped 8 bases from V and 2 bases from J, with 11 bases between. Germline V gives CDR1 SEHNR, CDR2 FQNEAQ (reference sequence). This CDR3 is CASLTSHTDTQYF. For the CDR3, the DNA is TGTGCCAGCCTCACTAGCCACACAGATACGCAGTATTTT.

The chain uses TRBV7-3 and TRBJ2-1; D remains ambiguous. Germline-derived CDR1 and CDR2 are SGHTA and FQGTGA. The CDR3 length is 12 residues. Trimming shortened V by 2 bases and J by 7 bases, and 6 bases separated the two germline ends. CDR3 DNA: TGTGCCAGCAGCTTAGTTAGTAATGAGCAGTTCTTC. Its translation: CASSLVSNEQFF.

V and J are TRBV7-2 and TRBJ2-7, with TRBD1 identical over 7 bases. V lost 4 bases, J lost 2 bases, and 2 bases stayed unmatched. Germline loops: CDR1 SGHTA, CDR2 FQGNSA. The CDR3 sequence is 13 residues long. CDR3 region: CASSSDRPYEQYF. CDR3 DNA: TGTGCCAGCAGCTCGGACAGGCCCTACGAGCAGTACTTC.

The chain carries TRBV10-3 and TRBJ2-5; D might be TRBD2 (5 bases). CDR3 length equals 13 residues. Germline V CDR1 and CDR2: ENHRY, SYGVKD. V was trimmed by 8 bases and J by 3 bases, leaving 13 bases between them. The CDR3 region is CAISQAGEETQYF. The CDR3 DNA sequence: TGTGCCATCTCCCAAGCCGGGGAAGAGACCCAGTACTTC.

The J gene is TRBJ1-2, the V gene TRBV19; TRBD1 is a possible D gene (6 bases). The CDR3 is 13 amino acids. V shed 2 bases and J shed 4 bases, with 8 bases lying between them. Germline V gives CDR1 LNHDA, CDR2 SQIVND (reference sequence). CDR3 nucleotides: TGTGCCAGTAGTATACCACAGGGCTATGGCTACACCTTC. This codes for CASSIPQGYGYTF.

A single count supports this clone. The V gene is TRBV11-2, the J gene TRBJ1-3; D unclear. There are 14 residues in the CDR3. The germline V gene encodes CDR1 SGHAT and CDR2 FQNNGV. Trimming removed 7 bases from V and 0 bases from J, with 10 bases in between. The CDR3 protein is CASMREASGNTIYF. The CDR3 nucleotides read TGTGCCAGCATGAGGGAGGCCTCTGGAAACACCATATATTTT. The whole variable domain, filled in from reference TRBV11-2 and TRBJ1-3, reads EAGVAQSPRYKIIEKRQSVAFWCNPISGHATLYWYQQILGQGPKLLIQFQNNGVVDDSQLPKDRFSAERLKGVDSTLKIQPAKLEDSAVYLCASMREASGNTIYFGEGSWLTVV.

This clone was seen only once. V gene TRBV9 combines with J gene TRBJ1-2; 9 bases agree with TRBD1. There are 16 residues in the CDR3. Trimming cost V 0 bases and J 7 bases; bases outside gene matches: 10. Germline CDR1 reads SGDLS; CDR2 reads YYNGEE. The CDR3 here is CASSVGGTGTGTGYTF. CDR3 nucleotide sequence: TGTGCCAGCAGCGTAGGAGGAACCGGGACAGGGACTGGCTACACCTTC.

V usage is TRBV5-5 and J usage is TRBJ2-6; D is unresolved. The CDR3 spans 15 residues. V was shortened by 0 bases and J by 0 bases, with 4 bases between the two germline ends. Germline CDR1 reads SGHKS; CDR2 reads YYEKEE (reference sequence). The CDR3 DNA reads as TGTGCCAGCAGCTTGGGCGCCTCTGGGGCCAACGTCCTGACTTTC. This sequence encodes CASSLGASGANVLTF.

The rearrangement joins TRBV24-1 to TRBJ1-1; a weak D match, TRBD1 (6 bases). Germline V gene data show CDR1 as KGHDR and CDR2 as SFDVKD. The CDR3 length is 13 residues. CDR3 nucleotide sequence: TGTGCATTATCGGGGGGGCGGAACACTGAAGCTTTCTTT. Its translation: CALSGGRNTEAFF.

This chain joins TRBV5-1 and TRBJ2-1, with D possibly matching TRBD1 (6 bases). Germline V CDR1 and CDR2: SGHRS, YFSETQ. The CDR3 length is 15 residues. Trimming stripped 5 bases from V and 1 base from J, with 13 bases between. In DNA form, the CDR3 reads TGCGCCAGCAGAGACGAACAGGGTTCCTACAATGAGCAGTTCTTC. This translates into CASRDEQGSYNEQFF.

The chain has TRBV27 and TRBJ2-7; 14 bases fit TRBD2. This CDR3 region has 22 residues. Germline values: CDR1 MNHEY, CDR2 SMNVEV (reference sequence). Germline trimming cut 5 bases from V and 0 bases from J; bases unmatched to any gene: 21. The chain's CDR3 is CASSRLFGDRLAGGPSSYEQYF. CDR3 DNA sequence: TGTGCCAGCAGTCGCCTGTTTGGGGACCGACTAGCGGGAGGGCCCAGCTCCTACGAGCAGTACTTC.

The gene calls are TRBV2 and TRBJ2-6, with no clear D. CDR3 length equals 16 residues. V lost 7 bases to trimming and J lost 0 bases, with 13 bases between them. CDR1 is SNHLY and CDR2 is FYNNEI in the germline V gene. In DNA form, the CDR3 reads TGTGCCAGCAAAGAAACAGTTATCTCTGGGGCCAACGTCCTGACTTTC. Amino acid sequence: CASKETVISGANVLTF.

This clone turned up a few times. V gene TRBV19 combines with J gene TRBJ2-1; a possible D gene is TRBD1 (5 bases). The CDR3 is made up of 15 amino acids. CDR1 and CDR2 from the germline V gene are LNHDA and SQIVND (reference sequence). The ends were cut back, 3 bases at V and 6 bases at J, with 15 bases in the middle. In nucleotides, the CDR3 is TGTGCCAGTAGTATTTATCAGGGAATGGGCAATGAGCAGTTCTTC. Protein sequence: CASSIYQGMGNEQFF.

The chain links TRBV6-5 to TRBJ2-7; D not certain. The germline gives CDR1 MNHEY, CDR2 SVGAGI. The germline V and J ends were trimmed by 4 bases and 2 bases, with 12 bases remaining between them. The CDR3 length is 14 residues. The CDR3 sequence: CASSWLGRTYEQYF. CDR3 bases: TGTGCCAGCAGTTGGTTGGGCAGGACCTACGAGCAGTACTTC.